This record looks at one T cell receptor beta chain sequence and its context. Its antigen remains unidentified. This record belongs to a study of T cell responses to AZD1222 COVID-19 vaccine. Study results and caveats: Just a handful of AZD1222 recipients were seropositive at baseline.

Assay: immunoSEQ multiplex PCR; the TCRdb copy retains only in-frame clones and omits some. Here the sample spans 90,000 to 110,000 clones, roughly 87% being singletons. The sample consisted of peripheral blood, taken on day 0 of AZD1222 vaccination. This TCR was sampled from an adult in good health.

The CDR3: CASSPNRGKNEKLFF. The DNA for the CDR3 is TGTGCCAGTAGTCCAAACAGGGGGAAGAATGAAAAACTGTTTTTT. The gene calls are TRBV19 and TRBJ1-4; the match to TRBD1 covers 8 bases. Germline loops: CDR1 LNHDA, CDR2 SQIVND (reference sequence). This CDR3 contains 15 residues. The junction had 7 bases not matched to a gene; V was cut back by 5 bases and J by 5 bases. Complete variable domain (other parts from reference TRBV19 and TRBJ1-4): DGGITQSPKYLFRKEGQNVTLSCEQNLNHDAMYWYRQDPGQGLRLIYYSQIVNDFQKGDIAEGYSVSREKKESFPLTVTSAQKNPTAFYLCASSPNRGKNEKLFFGSGTQLSVL.